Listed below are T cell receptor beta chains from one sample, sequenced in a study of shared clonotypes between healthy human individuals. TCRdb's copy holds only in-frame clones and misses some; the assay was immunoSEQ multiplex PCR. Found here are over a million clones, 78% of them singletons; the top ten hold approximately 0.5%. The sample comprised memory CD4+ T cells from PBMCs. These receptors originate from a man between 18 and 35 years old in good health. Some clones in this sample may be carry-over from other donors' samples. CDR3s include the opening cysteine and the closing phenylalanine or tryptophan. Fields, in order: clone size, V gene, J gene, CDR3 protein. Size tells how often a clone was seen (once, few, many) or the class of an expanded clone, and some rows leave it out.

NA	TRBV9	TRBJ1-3	CASSVESEVGELSSGNTIYF
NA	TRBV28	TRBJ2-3	CASGQRELDTDTQYF
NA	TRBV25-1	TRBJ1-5	CASTGTSNQPQHF
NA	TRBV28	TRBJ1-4	CASSPRTGLNEKLFF
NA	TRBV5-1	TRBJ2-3	CASSLNRPSTDTQYF
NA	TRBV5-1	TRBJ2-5	CASSLFGEGETQYF
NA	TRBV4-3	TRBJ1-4	CASSQEGPSVGNEKLFF
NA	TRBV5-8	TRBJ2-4	CASSLVSGQGAINF
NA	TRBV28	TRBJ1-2	CASSPRAGVGGYTF
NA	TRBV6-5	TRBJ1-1	CASSPPGQGTEAFF
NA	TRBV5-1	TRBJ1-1	CASSNRDGLNTEAFF
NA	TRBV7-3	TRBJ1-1	CASSQGQTTEAFF
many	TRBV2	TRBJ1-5	CASSDWDRNQPQHF
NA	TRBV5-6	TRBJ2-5	CASSFGQGGETQYF
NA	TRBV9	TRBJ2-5	CASAEGLAGGTRQETQYF
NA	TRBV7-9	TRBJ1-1	CASSSDRSEAFF
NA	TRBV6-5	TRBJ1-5	CASSYSWQGRQPQHF
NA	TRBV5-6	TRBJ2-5	CASSYVGGRQETQYF
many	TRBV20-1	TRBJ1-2	CSVDRNYGYTF
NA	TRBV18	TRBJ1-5	CASSLSSQGNQPQHF
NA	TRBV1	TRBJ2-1	CTSSQDHKTRGRSNEQFF
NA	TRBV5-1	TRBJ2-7	CASSLLQGDEQYF
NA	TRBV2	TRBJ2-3	CASRVDPSTDTQYF
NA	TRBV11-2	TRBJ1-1	CASSLGGNTEAFF
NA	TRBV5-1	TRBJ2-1	CASSLLPGQGNEQFF
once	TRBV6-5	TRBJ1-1	CASWRVWGNTEAFF
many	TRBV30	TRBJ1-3	CAWTRTVGGGNTIYF
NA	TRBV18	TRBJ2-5	CASSSGILRETQYF
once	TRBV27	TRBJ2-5	CASSFSAGGPGETQYF
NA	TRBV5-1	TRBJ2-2	CASSRNTGELFF
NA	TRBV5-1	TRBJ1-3	CASSLAPTGAFPSGNTIYF
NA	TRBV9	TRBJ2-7	CASSVGDLGVYEQYF
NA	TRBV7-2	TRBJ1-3	CASSPPRGGSGNTIYF
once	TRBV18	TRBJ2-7	CASSPGLTSYEQYF
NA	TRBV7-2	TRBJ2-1	CASCLAGGNNEQFF
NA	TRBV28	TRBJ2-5	CASSSPRHEKEQYF
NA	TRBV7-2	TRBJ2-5	CASSFSETQYF
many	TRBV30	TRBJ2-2	CAWRSGATGAGELFF
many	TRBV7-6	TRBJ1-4	CASSSMGAGHNEKLFF
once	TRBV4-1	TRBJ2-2	CASSPGQGRTGELFF
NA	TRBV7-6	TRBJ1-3	CASSAFNRDLPGNTIYF
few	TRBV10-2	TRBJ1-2	CASSESVDYGYTF
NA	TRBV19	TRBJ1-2	CASSGQGINYGYTF
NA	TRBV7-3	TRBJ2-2	CASSLQFWGADTGELFF
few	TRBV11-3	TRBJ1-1	CASSLQQDTEAFF
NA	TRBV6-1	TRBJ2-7	CASRPGTALYEQYF
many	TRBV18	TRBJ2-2	CASLASENTGELFF
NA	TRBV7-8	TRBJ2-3	CASSLAGGPGTDTQYF
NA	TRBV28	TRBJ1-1	CASSLTRGLPMNTEAFF